Following are 25 T cell receptor beta chains from one sample sequenced in a study of graft-versus-host responses after intestinal transplantation. The repertoire was sequenced with immunoSEQ multiplex PCR; TCRdb's copy has only in-frame clones and lacks some. The sample has some 10,000 clones; over 90% are singletons. This sample comprised PBMCs, obtained about 70 days after transplant. All receptors come from a human patient who received an intestinal transplant, so some T cells may come from the graft donor.

The chain is built from TRBV6-1 and TRBJ2-7; D unresolved. The length of the CDR3 is 13 residues. V was pared by 2 bases and J by 3 bases, with 8 bases between. Looked up from germline, CDR1 is MNHNS and CDR2 is SASEGT. CDR3 sequence (DNA): TGTGCCAGCAGTGAACTTGGGTTCTACGAGCAGTACTTC. Its protein product is CASSELGFYEQYF.

V usage is TRBV2 and J usage is TRBJ1-5, with 8 bases matching TRBD1. Looked up from germline, CDR1 is SNHLY and CDR2 is FYNNEI. CDR3 size: 15 residues. Trimming cost V 6 bases and J 0 bases; bases outside gene matches: 4. The CDR3 coding sequence is TGTGCCAGCAGCCGACAGGGGATTAGCAATCAGCCCCAGCATTTT. This gives the protein CASSRQGISNQPQHF.

The J gene is TRBJ1-4, the V gene TRBV27, with 8 bases matching TRBD1. Looked up from germline, CDR1 is MNHEY and CDR2 is SMNVEV (reference sequence). V was clipped by 5 bases and J by 5 bases; unmatched bases: 7. CDR3 length: 15 residues. CDR3 residues: CASSPHRGGNEKLFF. The CDR3 DNA is TGTGCCAGCAGTCCTCACAGGGGGGGGAATGAAAAACTGTTTTTT.

The CDR3: CATSRDRGVFGYTGELFF. The CDR3 nucleotides are TGTGCCACCAGCAGAGATCGTGGGGTTTTCGGGTACACCGGGGAGCTGTTTTTT. This sequence joins TRBV15 and TRBJ2-2; the D is unclear. With 0 bases removed from V and 3 bases from J, the gap between germline ends came to 17 bases. This CDR3 is 18 amino acids long. Germline CDR1 reads LNHNV; CDR2 reads YYDKDF (reference sequence).

This chain connects TRBV10-2 to TRBJ2-3, with a tentative D call TRBD2 (6 bases). Per germline, CDR1 WSHSY and CDR2 SAAADI. This CDR3 contains 14 residues. Between the trimmed V and J ends, which lost 6 bases and 2 bases, there was a span of 12 bases. The CDR3 DNA is TGCGCCAGCAGGCCGGGACTCCTCACAGATACGCAGTATTTT. Translated, it gives CASRPGLLTDTQYF.

The CDR3 DNA reads as TGCAGCGTTGATTGGGGGCAGGGCGGAAACGAGCAGTACTTC. Its protein is CSVDWGQGGNEQYF. This chain links TRBV29-1 with TRBJ2-7, with D perhaps TRBD1 (6 bases). V lost 3 bases and J 5 bases, leaving 17 bases between the germline ends. Germline V gives CDR1 SQVTM, CDR2 ANQGSEA. This CDR3 has 14 amino acids.

The CDR3 is CASSETAGNTEAFF. The DNA of the CDR3 is TGTGCCAGCAGTGAGACCGCTGGGAATACTGAAGCTTTCTTT. The genes are TRBV2 and TRBJ1-1, with unresolved D. The CDR3 length is 14 residues. Looked up from germline, CDR1 is SNHLY and CDR2 is FYNNEI. V was clipped by 3 bases and J by 5 bases, with 13 bases between them.

The V and J genes are TRBV10-3 and TRBJ2-1, with TRBD2 matching over 14 bases. CDR3 size: 15 residues. Germline loops: CDR1 ENHRY, CDR2 SYGVKD. V was clipped by 10 bases and J by 8 bases; unmatched bases: 10. In nucleotides, the CDR3 is TGTGCCACCGAACCCGGGACTAGCGGGAGACATGAGCAGTTCTTC. Its translation is CATEPGTSGRHEQFF.

V and J are TRBV4-1 and TRBJ2-7, with 7 nucleotides matching TRBD1. J lost 6 bases, V lost 5 bases, and 10 bases had no gene match. Germline-derived CDR1 and CDR2 are MGHRA and YSYEKL. The CDR3 is made up of 14 amino acids. The CDR3 region is CASSGPGQMGEQYF. CDR3 nucleotide sequence: TGCGCCAGCAGCGGGCCGGGACAGATGGGCGAGCAGTACTTC.

The chain links TRBV7-9 to TRBJ2-1, with 12 bases identical to TRBD2. Germline lookup yields CDR1 SEHNR and CDR2 FQNEAQ (reference sequence). CDR3 length: 15 amino acids. V lost 2 bases and J lost 6; bases outside the gene matches: 2. This CDR3 reads CASSLLAGGGNEQFF. CDR3 in DNA: TGTGCCAGCAGCTTACTAGCGGGAGGGGGCAATGAGCAGTTCTTC. Complete variable domain (other parts from reference TRBV7-9 and TRBJ2-1): DTGVSQNPRHKITKRGQNVTFRCDPISEHNRLYWYRQTLGQGPEFLTYFQNEAQLEKSRLLSDRFSAERPKGSFSTLEIQRTEQGDSAMYLCASSLLAGGGNEQFFGPGTRLTVL.

This clone has only a few counts. The chain is built from TRBV6-5 and TRBJ2-7; TRBD2 matches 11 bases. V lost 10 bases and J lost 3; bases outside the gene matches: 11. This CDR3 is built from 15 residues. From germline, CDR1 is MNHEY and CDR2 SVGAGI. The CDR3 DNA reads TGTGCCATCAGGGGGGCCGGGACTAGCGGCTACGAGCAGTACTTC. Residues: CAIRGAGTSGYEQYF.

This chain uses TRBV5-4 with TRBJ1-5, with 7 bases identical to TRBD1. This CDR3 has 14 amino acids. V was pared by 6 bases and J by 2 bases, with 5 bases of the junction left unmatched. Germline loops: CDR1 SGHNT, CDR2 YYREEE (reference sequence). The CDR3 DNA reads TGTGCCAGCATCCCCGACAGGGGCAATCAGCCCCAGCATTTT. Amino acid sequence: CASIPDRGNQPQHF.

The gene calls are TRBV7-2 and TRBJ2-7, with D hard to call. V was pared by 0 bases and J by 4 bases, with 7 bases between. The germline CDR1 and CDR2 sequences are SGHTA and FQGNSA. The CDR3 loop spans 13 amino acids. The CDR3 sequence: CASSLALSYEQYF. As DNA, the CDR3 is TGTGCCAGCAGCTTAGCGCTTAGTTACGAGCAGTACTTC.

This clone showed up just once. This chain uses TRBV5-1 with TRBJ2-2; D possibly corresponds to TRBD2 (5 bases). Trimming stripped 2 bases from V and 3 bases from J, with 8 bases between. Germline V CDR1 and CDR2: SGHRS, YFSETQ. The CDR3 is made up of 14 amino acids. The CDR3 is CASSFEGYTGELFF. CDR3 DNA sequence: TGCGCCAGCAGCTTTGAGGGTTACACCGGGGAGCTGTTTTTT.

This rearrangement joins TRBV6-5 to TRBJ1-1; D is unclear. The CDR3 runs 14 residues. Germline CDR1 reads MNHEY; CDR2 reads SVGAGI. Trimming left V 6 bases short and J 0 bases short, with 11 bases between. CDR3 in DNA: TGTGCCAGCAGCCCCGGTAGCTTGAACACTGAAGCTTTCTTT. This codes for CASSPGSLNTEAFF.

The chain recombines TRBV5-7 with TRBJ2-5; unclear D gene. The end of the DNA is better explained by TRBJ2-7, so the J call may be wrong. TRBV5-7 is assigned to the ORF class and has an uncertain function. There are 14 residues in the CDR3. The CDR3, as DNA: TGTGCCAGCAGCTTGGTAGCCAGCTCCTACGAGCAGTACTTC. It specifies CASSLVASSYEQYF.

The V gene is TRBV20-1, the J gene TRBJ2-1, with 10 bases that match TRBD1. With V trimmed by 6 bases and J by 14 bases, 7 bases remained unmatched. The CDR3 length is 11 residues. In germline, CDR1 is DFQATT, CDR2 SNEGSKA (reference sequence). CDR3 sequence (DNA): TGCAGTGCCCTAGGGGACAGGGGCGAGTTCTTC. Its translation: CSALGDRGEFF.

V and J are TRBV4-1 and TRBJ2-7, with D perhaps TRBD2 (6 bases). The CDR3 has 15 residues. The V gene lost 0 bases and the J gene lost 3 bases, with 12 bases spanning the gap. Germline V gives CDR1 MGHRA, CDR2 YSYEKL. The CDR3 region is CASSQERGTLYEQYF. The CDR3 bases are TGCGCCAGCAGCCAAGAGCGGGGTACGCTCTACGAGCAGTACTTC.

The chain links TRBV28 to TRBJ1-6; D gene uncertain. Trimming cost V 7 bases and J 0 bases, with 10 bases left between them. Germline CDR1 is MDHEN and CDR2 is SYDVKM. This CDR3 contains 15 residues. In nucleotides, the CDR3 is TGTGCCAGCACCGTCCTAGGCTCCTATAATTCACCCCTCCACTTT. Encoded protein: CASTVLGSYNSPLHF.

The chain employs TRBV9 and TRBJ1-1; D remains ambiguous. The CDR3 contains 15 residues. The ends were cut back, 0 bases at V and 3 bases at J, with 12 bases in the middle. In germline, CDR1 is SGDLS, CDR2 YYNGEE. The CDR3 sequence is CASSVVPRLDTEAFF. The CDR3 bases are TGTGCCAGCAGCGTAGTCCCCCGTTTGGACACTGAAGCTTTCTTT.

In its sample, this clone was seen once. The V and J genes are TRBV18 and TRBJ2-3, with 10 bases identical to TRBD2. Germline V gene sequence: CDR1 KGHSH, CDR2 LQKENI. V shed 7 bases and J 0 bases; nucleotides not matched to a gene: 19. The CDR3 extends over 20 amino acids. CDR3 bases: TGTGCCAGCTTCCTCTCGGCTAGCGGGAGTTTAACGTCTAGCACAGATACGCAGTATTTT. Translation gives CASFLSASGSLTSSTDTQYF.

As regards this clone: The junction departs from the called germline gene at one end, perhaps through a read error. The chain recombines TRBV7-2 with TRBJ2-1; D possibly corresponds to TRBD2 (6 bases). The CDR3 contains 15 residues. The germline CDR1 and CDR2 sequences are SGHTA and FQGNSA. CDR3 loop: CASSLAYSSYNEQFF. DNA of the CDR3: TGTGCCAGCAGCCTAGCGTATAGCTCCTACAATGAGCAGTTCTTC.

The chain employs TRBV15 and TRBJ2-7; possible D gene TRBD1, 5 bases. The CDR3 sequence is 14 residues long. V was clipped by 5 bases and J by 5 bases, with 16 bases between them. CDR1 is LNHNV and CDR2 is YYDKDF in the germline V gene (reference sequence). In DNA, the CDR3 is TGTGCCACCAGCCCAGGGTTAGGGCGGAACGAGCAGTACTTC. Amino acid sequence: CATSPGLGRNEQYF.

V and J are TRBV19 and TRBJ1-5; D gene unclear. V gave up 8 bases and J gave up 6 bases, with 5 bases separating them. The CDR3 has 10 amino acids. CDR1 and CDR2 (germline): LNHDA, SQIVND (reference sequence). CDR3: CASGGQPQHF. As DNA, the CDR3 is TGTGCCAGTGGCGGTCAGCCCCAGCATTTT.

The DNA for the CDR3 is TGTGCCAGCAGTACCGGGCAAGCAACTAATGAAAAACTGTTTTTT. It yields the protein CASSTGQATNEKLFF. The V and J genes are TRBV5-4 and TRBJ1-4; no definite D call. Germline V gene lookup returns CDR1 SGHNT and CDR2 YYREEE (reference sequence). V lost 5 bases to trimming and J lost 0 bases, with 11 bases between them. The CDR3 extends over 15 amino acids.